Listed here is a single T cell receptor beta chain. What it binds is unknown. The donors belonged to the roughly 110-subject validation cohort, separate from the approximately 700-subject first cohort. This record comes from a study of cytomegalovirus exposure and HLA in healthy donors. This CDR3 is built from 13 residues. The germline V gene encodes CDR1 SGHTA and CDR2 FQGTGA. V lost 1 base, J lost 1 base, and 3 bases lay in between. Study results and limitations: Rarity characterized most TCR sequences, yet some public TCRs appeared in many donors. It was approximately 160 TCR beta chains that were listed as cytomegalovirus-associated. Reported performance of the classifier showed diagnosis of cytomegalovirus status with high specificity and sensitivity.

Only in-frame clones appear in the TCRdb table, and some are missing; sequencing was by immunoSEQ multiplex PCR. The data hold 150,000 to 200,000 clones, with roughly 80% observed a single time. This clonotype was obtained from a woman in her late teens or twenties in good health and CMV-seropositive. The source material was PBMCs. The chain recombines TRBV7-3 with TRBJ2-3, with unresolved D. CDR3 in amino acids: CASSLSGTDTQYF. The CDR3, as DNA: TGTGCCAGCAGCTTAAGCGGCACAGATACGCAGTATTTT.